This paragraph reports one T cell receptor beta chain. This sample is part of a study of chemoradiotherapy in HPV16-positive cancers. This CDR3 region has 16 residues. J gave up 5 bases and V 5 bases, and 10 bases lay outside the gene matches. Germline CDR1 SNHLY, CDR2 FYNNEI. Repertoires were generated with immunoSEQ multiplex PCR, while TCRdb's copy carries only in-frame clones and drops some. The sample consists of about 11,000 clones, roughly 82% of them appearing once. The rearrangement links TRBV2 to TRBJ2-1, with 9 bases aligning to TRBD1. The source of this sequence is a human donor with HPV-associated anogenital cancer. Sampling was performed from a patient who underwent chemoradiotherapy. CDR3 amino acids: CASSKGTRDRDNEQFF. The CDR3 nucleotides read TGTGCCAGCAGTAAGGGGACACGGGACAGGGACAATGAGCAGTTCTTC.